A single T cell receptor (beta chain) is shown here with its context. This CDR3 has 14 residues. Germline V lookup: CDR1 SGHRS, CDR2 YFSETQ. Trimming shortened V by 0 bases and J by 6 bases, and 12 bases separated the two germline ends. The PBMCs originated from around 11 ml of fresh peripheral blood. As the template, RNA transcripts were used to amplify TCR beta CDR3 regions. Investigators did first-round RT-PCR with HTBI primers, then second-round multiplex PCR. TCRdb re-derived calls from the multiplex PCR reads in MiXCR, one entry per CDR3 protein. The table shows hundreds of thousands of distinct CDR3 sequences, with about 38% occurring only once. The entry originates in a study of Graves' ophthalmopathy and Graves' hyperthyroidism.

This TCR was recovered from an adult man with Graves' ophthalmopathy. Sequenced material: peripheral blood. This sequence joins TRBV5-1 and TRBJ1-1; no clear D gene. The CDR3 region is CASSLAGRTSEAFF. CDR3 bases: TGCGCCAGCAGCTTGGCCGGACGGACCTCTGAAGCTTTCTTT.